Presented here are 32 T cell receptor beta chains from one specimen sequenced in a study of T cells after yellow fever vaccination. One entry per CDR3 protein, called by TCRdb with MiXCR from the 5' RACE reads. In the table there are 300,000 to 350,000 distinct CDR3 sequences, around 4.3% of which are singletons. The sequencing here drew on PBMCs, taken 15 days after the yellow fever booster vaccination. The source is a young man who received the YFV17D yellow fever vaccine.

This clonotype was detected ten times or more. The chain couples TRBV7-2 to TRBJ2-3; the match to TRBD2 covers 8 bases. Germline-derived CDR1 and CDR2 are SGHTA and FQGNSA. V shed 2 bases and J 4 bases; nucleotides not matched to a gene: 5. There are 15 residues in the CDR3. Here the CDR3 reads CASSLRGGTPDTQYF. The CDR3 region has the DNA TGTGCCAGCAGCTTACGGGGGGGGACCCCAGATACGCAGTATTTT.

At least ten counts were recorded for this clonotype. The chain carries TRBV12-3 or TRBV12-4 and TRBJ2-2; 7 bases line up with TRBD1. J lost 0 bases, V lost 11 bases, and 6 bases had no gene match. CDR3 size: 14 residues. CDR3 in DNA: TGTGCCGGGGGACAGAATTCGAACACCGGGGAGCTGTTTTTT. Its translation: CAGGQNSNTGELFF.

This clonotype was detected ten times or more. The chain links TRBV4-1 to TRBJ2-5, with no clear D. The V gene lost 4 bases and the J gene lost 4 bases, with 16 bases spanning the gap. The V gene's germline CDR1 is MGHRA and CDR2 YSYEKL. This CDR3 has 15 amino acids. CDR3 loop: CASSPYRTKGETQYF. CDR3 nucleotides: TGCGCCAGCAGCCCGTACCGGACCAAGGGAGAGACCCAGTACTTC.

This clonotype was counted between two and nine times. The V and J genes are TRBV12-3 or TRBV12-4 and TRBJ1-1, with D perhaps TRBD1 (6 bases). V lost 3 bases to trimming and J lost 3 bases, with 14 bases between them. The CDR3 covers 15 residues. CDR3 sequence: CASSFGQGRDTEAFF. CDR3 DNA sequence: TGTGCCAGCAGTTTTGGGCAGGGGAGGGACACTGAAGCTTTCTTT.

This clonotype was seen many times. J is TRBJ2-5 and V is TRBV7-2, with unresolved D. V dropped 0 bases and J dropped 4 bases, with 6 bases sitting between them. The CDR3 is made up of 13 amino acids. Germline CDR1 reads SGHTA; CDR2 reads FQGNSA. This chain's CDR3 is CASSLAKRETQYF. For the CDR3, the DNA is TGTGCCAGCAGCTTAGCCAAACGAGAGACCCAGTACTTC.

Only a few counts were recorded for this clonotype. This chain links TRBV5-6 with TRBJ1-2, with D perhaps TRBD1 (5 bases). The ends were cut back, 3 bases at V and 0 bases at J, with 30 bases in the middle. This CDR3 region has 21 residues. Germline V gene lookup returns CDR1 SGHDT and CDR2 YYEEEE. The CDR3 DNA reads TGTGCCAGCAGCTCGTCGATTTTAGGTGGCAGGGCGAGGGTAGCTAACTATGGCTACACCTTC. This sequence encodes CASSSSILGGRARVANYGYTF.

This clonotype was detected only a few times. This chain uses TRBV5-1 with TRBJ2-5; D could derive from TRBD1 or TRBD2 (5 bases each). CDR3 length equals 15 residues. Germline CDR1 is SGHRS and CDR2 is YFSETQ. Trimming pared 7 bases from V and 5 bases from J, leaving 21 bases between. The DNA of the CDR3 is TGCGCCAGCGGTCCTGGGGCCTTAGGGGACGAGACCCAGTACTTC. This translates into CASGPGALGDETQYF.

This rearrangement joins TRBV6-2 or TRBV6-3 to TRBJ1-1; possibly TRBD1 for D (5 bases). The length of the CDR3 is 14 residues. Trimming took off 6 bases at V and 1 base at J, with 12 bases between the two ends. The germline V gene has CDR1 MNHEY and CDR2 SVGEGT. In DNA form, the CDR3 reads TGTGCCAGCAGCCCGTGGGGGTCGAACACTGAAGCTTTCTTT. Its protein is CASSPWGSNTEAFF.

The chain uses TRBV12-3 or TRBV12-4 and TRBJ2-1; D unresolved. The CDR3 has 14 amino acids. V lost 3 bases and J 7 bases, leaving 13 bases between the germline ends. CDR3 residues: CASSFWNPGNEQFF. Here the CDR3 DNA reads TGTGCCAGCAGTTTCTGGAACCCCGGGAATGAGCAGTTCTTC.

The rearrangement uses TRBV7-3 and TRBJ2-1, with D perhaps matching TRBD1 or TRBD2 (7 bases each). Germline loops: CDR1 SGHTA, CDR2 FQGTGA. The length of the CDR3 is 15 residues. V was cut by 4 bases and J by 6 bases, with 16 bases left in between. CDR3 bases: TGTGCCAGCAGCTGGGGAGGGACAGTGTTCAATGAGCAGTTCTTC. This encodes CASSWGGTVFNEQFF.

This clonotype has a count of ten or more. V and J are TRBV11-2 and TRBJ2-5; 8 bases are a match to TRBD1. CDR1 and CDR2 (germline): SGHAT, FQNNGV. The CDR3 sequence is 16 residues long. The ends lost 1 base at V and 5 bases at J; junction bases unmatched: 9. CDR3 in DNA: TGTGCCAGCAGCTTAGGGATCAGGGGGCTGAGGGAGACCCAGTACTTC. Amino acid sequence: CASSLGIRGLRETQYF.

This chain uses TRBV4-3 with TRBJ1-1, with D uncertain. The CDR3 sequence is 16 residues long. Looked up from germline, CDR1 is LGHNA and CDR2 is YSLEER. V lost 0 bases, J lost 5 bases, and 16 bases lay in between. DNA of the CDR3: TGCGCCAGCAGCCAAGATGCCAGGCCGGGTGGGACTGAAGCTTTCTTT. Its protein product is CASSQDARPGGTEAFF.

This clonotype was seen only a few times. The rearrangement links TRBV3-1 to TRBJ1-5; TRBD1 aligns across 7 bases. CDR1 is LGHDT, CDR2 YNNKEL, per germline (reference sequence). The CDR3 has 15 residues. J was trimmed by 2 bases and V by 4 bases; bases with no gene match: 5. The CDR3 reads CASSLTGDGNQPQHF. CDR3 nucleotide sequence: TGTGCCAGCAGCCTTACAGGGGATGGCAATCAGCCCCAGCATTTT.

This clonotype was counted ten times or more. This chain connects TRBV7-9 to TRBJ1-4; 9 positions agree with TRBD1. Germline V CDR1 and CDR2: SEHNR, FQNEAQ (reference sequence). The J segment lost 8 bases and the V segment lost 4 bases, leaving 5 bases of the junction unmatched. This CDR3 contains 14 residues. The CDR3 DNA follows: TGTGCCAGCAGCTCAGGGGACAGGGACGAAAAACTGTTTTTT. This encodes CASSSGDRDEKLFF.

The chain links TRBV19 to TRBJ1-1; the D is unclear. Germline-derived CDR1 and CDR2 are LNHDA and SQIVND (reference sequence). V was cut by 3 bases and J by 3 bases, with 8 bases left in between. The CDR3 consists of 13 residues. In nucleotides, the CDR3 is TGTGCCAGTAGTATGGAGGGATACACTGAAGCTTTCTTT. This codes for CASSMEGYTEAFF.

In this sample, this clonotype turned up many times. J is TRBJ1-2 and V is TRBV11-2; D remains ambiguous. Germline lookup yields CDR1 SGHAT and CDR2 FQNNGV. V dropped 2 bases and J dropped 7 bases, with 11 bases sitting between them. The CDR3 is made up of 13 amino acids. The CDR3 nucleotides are TGTGCCAGCAGCTTAAACCGGGATGGTGGCTACACCTTC. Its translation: CASSLNRDGGYTF.

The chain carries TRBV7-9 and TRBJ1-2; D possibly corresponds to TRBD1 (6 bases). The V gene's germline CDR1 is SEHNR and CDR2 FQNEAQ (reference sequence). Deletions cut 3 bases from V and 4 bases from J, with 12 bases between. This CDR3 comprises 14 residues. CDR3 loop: CASSFWTVSYGYTF. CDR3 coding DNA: TGTGCCAGCAGCTTCTGGACAGTATCCTATGGCTACACCTTC.

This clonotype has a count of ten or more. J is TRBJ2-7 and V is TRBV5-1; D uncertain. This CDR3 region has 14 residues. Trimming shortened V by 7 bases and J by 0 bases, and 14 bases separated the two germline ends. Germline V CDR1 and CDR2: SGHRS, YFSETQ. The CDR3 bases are TGCGCCAGCGGGGAAAGCTTAAGCTCCTACGAGCAGTACTTC. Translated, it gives CASGESLSSYEQYF.

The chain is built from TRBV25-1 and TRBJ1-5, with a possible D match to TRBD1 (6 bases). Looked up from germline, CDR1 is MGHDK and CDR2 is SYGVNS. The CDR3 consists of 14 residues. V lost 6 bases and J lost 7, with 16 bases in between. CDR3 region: CASRVGGSGQPQHF. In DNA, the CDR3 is TGTGCCAGCAGGGTAGGGGGTTCGGGACAGCCCCAGCATTTT.

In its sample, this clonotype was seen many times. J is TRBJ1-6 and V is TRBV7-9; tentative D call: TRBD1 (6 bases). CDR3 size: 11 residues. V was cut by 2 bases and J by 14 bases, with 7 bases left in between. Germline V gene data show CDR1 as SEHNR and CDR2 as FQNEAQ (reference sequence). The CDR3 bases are TGTGCCAGCAGCTTAAAGGGGGCCCTCCACTTT. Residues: CASSLKGALHF.

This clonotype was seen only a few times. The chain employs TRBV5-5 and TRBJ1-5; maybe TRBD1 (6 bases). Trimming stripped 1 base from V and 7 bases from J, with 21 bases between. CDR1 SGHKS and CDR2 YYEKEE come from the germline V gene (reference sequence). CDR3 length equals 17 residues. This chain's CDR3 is CASSLRQAEGVSQPQHF. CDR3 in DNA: TGTGCCAGCAGCTTGCGGCAGGCAGAGGGGGTCTCCCAGCCCCAGCATTTT.

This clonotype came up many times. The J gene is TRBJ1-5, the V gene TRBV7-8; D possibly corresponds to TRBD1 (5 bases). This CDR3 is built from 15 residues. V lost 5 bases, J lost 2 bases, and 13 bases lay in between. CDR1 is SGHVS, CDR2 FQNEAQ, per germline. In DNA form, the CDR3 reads TGTGCCAGCAGCCCCGTGGGGGGAGGCAATCAGCCCCAGCATTTT. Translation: CASSPVGGGNQPQHF.

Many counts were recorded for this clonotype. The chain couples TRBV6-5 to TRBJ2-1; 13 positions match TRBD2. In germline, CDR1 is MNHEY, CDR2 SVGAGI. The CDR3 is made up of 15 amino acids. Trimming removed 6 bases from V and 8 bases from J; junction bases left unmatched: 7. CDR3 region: CASSQLAGGQDEQFF. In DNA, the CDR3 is TGTGCCAGCAGCCAACTAGCGGGGGGGCAGGATGAGCAGTTCTTC.

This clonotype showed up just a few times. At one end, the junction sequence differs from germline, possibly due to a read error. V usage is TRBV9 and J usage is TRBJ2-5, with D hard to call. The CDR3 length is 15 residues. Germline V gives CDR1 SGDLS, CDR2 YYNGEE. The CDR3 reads CASNVEPAPGETQYF. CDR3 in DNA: TGTGCCAGCAACGTAGAGCCAGCCCCTGGTGAGACCCAGTACTTC.

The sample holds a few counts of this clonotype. CDR3 nucleotides: TGCAGTGCTAGAGTACGCACTGAAGCTTTCTTT. Residues: CSARVRTEAFF. The V and J genes are TRBV20-1 and TRBJ1-1; D is undetermined. The V gene's germline CDR1 is DFQATT and CDR2 SNEGSKA (reference sequence). CDR3 length: 11 residues. Deletions cut 1 base from V and 4 bases from J, with 4 bases between.

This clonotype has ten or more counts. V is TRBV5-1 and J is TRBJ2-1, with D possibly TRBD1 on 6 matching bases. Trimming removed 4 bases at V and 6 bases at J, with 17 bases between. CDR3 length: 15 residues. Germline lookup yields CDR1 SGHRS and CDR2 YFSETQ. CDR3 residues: CASSTARTERNEQFF. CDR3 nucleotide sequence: TGCGCCAGCAGCACCGCCCGGACAGAACGCAATGAGCAGTTCTTC.

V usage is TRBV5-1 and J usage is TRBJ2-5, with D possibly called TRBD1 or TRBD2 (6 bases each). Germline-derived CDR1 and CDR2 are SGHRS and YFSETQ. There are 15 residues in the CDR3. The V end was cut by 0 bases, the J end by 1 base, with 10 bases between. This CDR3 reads CASSLDGGRQETQYF. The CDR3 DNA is TGCGCCAGCAGCTTGGATGGGGGGCGCCAAGAGACCCAGTACTTC.

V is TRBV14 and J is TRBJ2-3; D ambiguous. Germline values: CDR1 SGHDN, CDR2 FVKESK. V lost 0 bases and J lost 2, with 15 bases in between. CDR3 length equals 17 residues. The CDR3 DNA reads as TGTGCCAGCAGCCAAGAAGGCCACCGGATACTCACAGATACGCAGTATTTT. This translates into CASSQEGHRILTDTQYF.

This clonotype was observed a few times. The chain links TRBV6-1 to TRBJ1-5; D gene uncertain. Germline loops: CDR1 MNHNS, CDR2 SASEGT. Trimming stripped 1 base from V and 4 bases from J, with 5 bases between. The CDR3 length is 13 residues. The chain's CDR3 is CASSEGDNQPQHF. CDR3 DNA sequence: TGTGCCAGCAGTGAAGGGGATAATCAGCCCCAGCATTTT.

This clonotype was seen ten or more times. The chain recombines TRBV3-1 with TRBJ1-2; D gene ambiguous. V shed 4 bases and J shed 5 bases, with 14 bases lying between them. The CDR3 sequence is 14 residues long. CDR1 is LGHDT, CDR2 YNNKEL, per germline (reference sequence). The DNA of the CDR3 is TGTGCCAGCAGCCCAACCGGCCCGTCGTATGGCTACACCTTC. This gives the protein CASSPTGPSYGYTF.

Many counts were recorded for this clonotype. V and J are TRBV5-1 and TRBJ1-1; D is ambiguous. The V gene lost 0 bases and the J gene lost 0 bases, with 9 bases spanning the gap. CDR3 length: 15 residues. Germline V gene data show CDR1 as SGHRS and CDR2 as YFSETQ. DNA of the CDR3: TGCGCCAGCAGCTTGGCGTTCGCCGTGAACACTGAAGCTTTCTTT. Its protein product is CASSLAFAVNTEAFF.

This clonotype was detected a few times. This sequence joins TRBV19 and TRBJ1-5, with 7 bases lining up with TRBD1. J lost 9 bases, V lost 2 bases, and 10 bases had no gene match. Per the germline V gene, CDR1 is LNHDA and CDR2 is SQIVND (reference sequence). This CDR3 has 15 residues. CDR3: CASSILHRGRRPQHF. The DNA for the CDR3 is TGTGCCAGTAGTATACTCCACAGGGGAAGAAGGCCCCAGCATTTT.